This T cell receptor beta chain was sequenced in a study of blood T cells in healthy people across ages. Study-wide points: The study lacked donor CMV status, which possibly confounded expanded clonotype changes. Naive T cell percentage showed a strong correlation with the diversity of TCR beta.

The CDR3 has 15 amino acids. V was clipped by 1 base and J by 7 bases; unmatched bases: 4. Germline V gene data show CDR1 as SNHLY and CDR2 as FYNNEI. This clonotype has a handful of counts. Its cognate antigen is unknown. Then a second PCR, running roughly 7 to 11 cycles, was carried out with a sample-barcoded 5' primer and a J-beta primer mix. Through a template-switch adaptor with 12 random nucleotides, each cDNA molecule received a tag. TCRdb redid the calling of the 5' RACE reads with MiXCR, one entry per CDR3 protein. The table lists 550,000 to 650,000 distinct CDR3 sequences, approximately 30% of them singletons.

The rearrangement links TRBV2 to TRBJ1-4; TRBD1 matches 9 bases. This receptor was obtained from a woman of 80 years or more in good health. Sequencing was performed on blood. The CDR3: CASSEGDRDSEKLFF. In nucleotides, the CDR3 is TGTGCCAGCAGTGAAGGGGACAGGGACAGTGAAAAACTGTTTTTT.